This T cell receptor beta chain was found in a study of blood T cell repertoires in COVID-19. Authors' analysis steps: Amplified reference gene primers provided the basis for estimating nucleated cell counts. Using immunoSEQ multiplex PCR, the repertoire was profiled, and TCRdb retains in-frame clones only, with some absent. The V and J calls and clone size were taken over from that table, and D and trimming were inferred from the DNA. The table includes about 280,000 clones, roughly 90% detected once. The length of the CDR3 is 16 residues. CDR1 and CDR2 from the germline V gene are SGHAT and FQNNGV. V lost 6 bases and J lost 0, with 17 bases in between.

The gene calls are TRBV11-2 and TRBJ1-1, with D possibly matching TRBD1 (6 bases). Sequencing was done on a sample of peripheral blood. The clonotype originates from a man aged 18 to 30 with active or convalescent COVID-19. The CDR3 bases are TGTGCCAGCAGACCAGTGCAGGGGACGGTGAACACTGAAGCTTTCTTT. The encoded protein is CASRPVQGTVNTEAFF.